These 15 T cell receptor beta chains originate from one sample sequenced in a study of T cell changes during pregnancy in multiple sclerosis (dated by TCRdb to the late 2010s). Libraries came from the immunoSEQ multiplex PCR assay. TCRdb took over this immuneACCESS table, retaining in-frame rearrangements with V and J assigned. Such tables are incomplete; in checked studies, under half of the missing clones stem from an unresolved V gene, and the remainder is unexplained. The sample table contains about 93,000 clones; only one count was recorded for approximately 92% of them. The ten top clones hold approximately 2% of the sample. The sequenced sample was peripheral blood, obtained after pregnancy. These receptor sequences come from a female donor with multiple sclerosis, enrolled in a pregnancy study.

The chain joins TRBV10-2 to TRBJ2-1; a weak D match, TRBD2 (6 bases). This CDR3 region has 13 residues. V lost 7 bases, J lost 9 bases, and 16 bases lay in between. Germline loops: CDR1 WSHSY, CDR2 SAAADI. The CDR3 protein is CASKRGNVGEQFF. In DNA form, the CDR3 reads TGCGCCAGCAAGCGCGGGAACGTGGGTGAGCAGTTCTTC.

The rearrangement uses TRBV27 and TRBJ1-5; D remains ambiguous. Germline CDR1 MNHEY, CDR2 SMNVEV (reference sequence). The CDR3 totals 15 residues. The V end was cut by 2 bases, the J end by 3 bases, with 11 bases between. The CDR3 coding sequence is TGTGCCAGCAGTTTACGGGGTTTTTCCAATCAGCCCCAGCATTTT. Translation gives CASSLRGFSNQPQHF.

In the case of this clone: Other DNA sequences in the same sample also yield this CDR3. The V and J genes are TRBV6-6 and TRBJ1-3; 8 positions agree with TRBD1. V dropped 6 bases and J dropped 4; count of bases not matched to a gene: 8. The CDR3 consists of 15 residues. The germline V gene encodes CDR1 MNHNY and CDR2 SVGAGI (reference sequence). CDR3 bases: TGTGCCAGCAGCCTGCAGGGGGCGCGCGGAAACACCATATATTTT. The encoded protein is CASSLQGARGNTIYF.

V gene TRBV19 combines with J gene TRBJ1-2, with 7 bases that match TRBD1. Losses at the gene ends were 4 bases for V and 4 bases for J; bases not matched to a gene: 9. The CDR3 spans 15 residues. The V gene's germline CDR1 is LNHDA and CDR2 SQIVND (reference sequence). The DNA of the CDR3 is TGTGCCAGTAGTACTCTAAGACAGGGAAGCTATGGCTACACCTTC. As protein: CASSTLRQGSYGYTF.

The table lists this clone with a count of one. This chain connects TRBV27 to TRBJ2-5, with 14 bases identical to TRBD2. The germline V gene has CDR1 MNHEY and CDR2 SMNVEV (reference sequence). This CDR3 contains 16 residues. The trim removed 5 bases at V and 2 bases at J, leaving 4 bases unmatched. The CDR3 region is CASSARTSGGQETQYF. In DNA, the CDR3 is TGTGCCAGCAGTGCCCGGACTAGCGGGGGGCAAGAGACCCAGTACTTC.

The CDR3 DNA sequence: TGTGCCAGCAGTTACGGCGGGGTCTACAATGAGCAGTTCTTC. Protein sequence: CASSYGGVYNEQFF. This chain uses TRBV6-6 with TRBJ2-1; D might be TRBD2 (6 bases). The germline V gene has CDR1 MNHNY and CDR2 SVGAGI (reference sequence). V was cut by 2 bases and J by 3 bases, with 8 bases left in between. CDR3 size: 14 residues.

The J gene is TRBJ2-5, the V gene TRBV6-4; possibly TRBD1 for D (6 bases). Germline values: CDR1 MRHNA, CDR2 SNTAGT. V lost 6 bases to trimming and J lost 2 bases, with 13 bases between them. The CDR3 covers 14 residues. The CDR3 region has the DNA TGTGCCAGCAGCCCCGATGGACAGCAAGAGACCCAGTACTTC. It translates to CASSPDGQQETQYF.

The J gene is TRBJ1-2, the V gene TRBV9, with a tentative D call TRBD1 (6 bases). Germline V gene data show CDR1 as SGDLS and CDR2 as YYNGEE. Trimming left V 0 bases short and J 5 bases short, with 11 bases between. This CDR3 contains 14 residues. In DNA, the CDR3 is TGTGCCAGCAGCGTAGGACAGGCTCCTTATGGCTACACCTTC. Translated: CASSVGQAPYGYTF. Drawing the rest from reference TRBV9 and TRBJ1-2, the complete variable domain is DSGVTQTPKHLITATGQRVTLRCSPRSGDLSVYWYQQSLDQGLQFLIQYYNGEERAKGNILERFSAQQFPDLHSELNLSSLELGDSALYFCASSVGQAPYGYTFGSGTRLTVV.

The chain is built from TRBV2 and TRBJ1-1; perhaps TRBD1 as D (6 bases). The CDR3 runs 15 residues. Germline-derived CDR1 and CDR2 are SNHLY and FYNNEI. The germline V and J ends were trimmed by 6 bases and 0 bases, with 14 bases remaining between them. The CDR3 spells CASRGSGQMNTEAFF. As DNA, the CDR3 is TGTGCCAGCAGGGGGTCCGGACAGATGAACACTGAAGCTTTCTTT.

This clone is a singleton in its sample. The J gene is TRBJ1-1, the V gene TRBV9; D gene uncertain. The V end was cut by 0 bases, the J end by 0 bases, with 9 bases between. Germline V gene lookup returns CDR1 SGDLS and CDR2 YYNGEE. The CDR3 spans 15 residues. The CDR3 loop reads CASSVEASMNTEAFF. Here the CDR3 DNA reads TGTGCCAGCAGCGTAGAAGCAAGCATGAACACTGAAGCTTTCTTT.

On this clone itself: The same CDR3 arises from other DNA sequences in this sample as well. The chain has TRBV27 and TRBJ2-7; TRBD1 might be the D (5 bases). The CDR3 spans 13 residues. Germline values: CDR1 MNHEY, CDR2 SMNVEV (reference sequence). V was trimmed by 1 base and J by 5 bases, leaving 9 bases between them. CDR3: CASSLLGVNEQYF. The CDR3 nucleotides read TGTGCCAGCAGTTTATTAGGGGTCAACGAGCAGTACTTC.

This chain links TRBV10-3 with TRBJ2-3, with 11 positions matching TRBD2. The length of the CDR3 is 16 residues. The V segment lost 6 bases and the J segment 3 bases; nucleotides outside the gene matches: 8. Germline V lookup: CDR1 ENHRY, CDR2 SYGVKD. CDR3 bases: TGTGCCATCAGCGCTCCTCTAGCGGGGGGAACAGATACGCAGTATTTT. Amino acids: CAISAPLAGGTDTQYF.

The CDR3 region has the DNA TGTGCCTGGTCGCGCGGGACAGGGTTCGAAAAACTGTTTTTT. This encodes CAWSRGTGFEKLFF. This sequence joins TRBV30 and TRBJ1-4; 9 nucleotides match TRBD1. The CDR3 covers 14 residues. Germline CDR1 reads GTSNPN; CDR2 reads SVGIG (reference sequence). V lost 5 bases to trimming and J lost 8 bases; unmatched junction nucleotides: 9.

The chain joins TRBV7-9 to TRBJ1-2; D might be TRBD1 (5 bases). Between the trimmed V and J ends, which lost 5 bases and 9 bases, there was a span of 19 bases. In germline, CDR1 is SEHNR, CDR2 FQNEAQ (reference sequence). The CDR3 covers 14 residues. This CDR3 reads CASSPSTAQQSYTF. CDR3 coding DNA: TGTGCCAGCAGCCCATCGACAGCTCAGCAGAGCTACACCTTC.

The V gene is TRBV5-1, the J gene TRBJ2-5, with 15 bases matching TRBD2. The CDR3 contains 17 residues. V dropped 4 bases and J dropped 7; count of bases not matched to a gene: 11. The germline V gene encodes CDR1 SGHRS and CDR2 YFSETQ. The CDR3 is CASSQGTSGRNPGTQYF. The CDR3 DNA sequence: TGCGCCAGCAGCCAGGGGACTAGCGGGAGGAACCCGGGGACCCAGTACTTC.